This entry lists 17 T cell receptor beta chains sequenced from one sample in a study of beta chain features in type 1 diabetes. Overall study results and limits: For Type 1 diabetes patients, all four CD4+ subsets carried TCRB CDR3s that were moderately but significantly shorter.

Expressed TCRB transcripts were sequenced after all isolated RNA was converted to cDNA. Sequencing was performed with immunoSEQ multiplex PCR; in TCRdb, only in-frame clones are kept and a portion is missing. The repertoire holds about 130,000 clones, with around 9% as singletons. These receptors' antigens are unknown. Material for sequencing was central memory CD4+ T cells from blood. The receptor source for this set is a man aged 30 to 39 with type 1 diabetes.

The chain joins TRBV30 to TRBJ1-4, with TRBD1 as a possible D gene (5 bases). This CDR3 region has 17 residues. Trimming removed 0 bases from V and 0 bases from J, with 14 bases in between. The germline V gene encodes CDR1 GTSNPN and CDR2 SVGIG (reference sequence). The CDR3 sequence is CAWSVRPGSATNEKLFF. CDR3 in DNA: TGTGCCTGGAGTGTACGGCCAGGGTCGGCAACTAATGAAAAACTGTTTTTT.

This clone was counted between two and nine times. The V call is TRBV5-4, the J call TRBJ1-1; a weak D match, TRBD1 (5 bases). CDR1 is SGHNT, CDR2 YYREEE, per germline (reference sequence). The germline V and J ends were trimmed by 0 bases and 5 bases, with 17 bases remaining between them. The CDR3 extends over 16 amino acids. The CDR3 reads CASSLDGGVVRTEAFF. CDR3 DNA sequence: TGTGCCAGCAGCTTGGATGGAGGGGTTGTGCGTACTGAAGCTTTCTTT. Together with reference TRBV5-4 and TRBJ1-1, the CDR3 gives the full variable domain: ETGVTQSPTHLIKTRGQQVTLRCSSQSGHNTVSWYQQALGQGPQFIFQYYREEENGRGNFPPRFSGLQFPNYSSELNVNALELDDSALYLCASSLDGGVVRTEAFFGQGTRLTVV.

The J gene is TRBJ1-1, the V gene TRBV5-1; perhaps TRBD1 as D (5 bases). V dropped 6 bases and J dropped 0 bases, with 12 bases sitting between them. The length of the CDR3 is 14 residues. Germline V gives CDR1 SGHRS, CDR2 YFSETQ. Written as DNA, the CDR3 is TGCGCCAGCAAGGGGTCGAATATGAACACTGAAGCTTTCTTT. As protein: CASKGSNMNTEAFF.

This chain joins TRBV7-3 and TRBJ2-5, with 7 bases that match TRBD1. V was pared by 8 bases and J by 2 bases, with 5 bases of the junction left unmatched. Germline-derived CDR1 and CDR2 are SGHTA and FQGTGA. This CDR3 is 13 amino acids long. DNA for the CDR3: TGTGCCAGCGGTACAGGGGCGCAAGAGACCCAGTACTTC. This sequence encodes CASGTGAQETQYF.

CDR3 coding DNA: TGTGCCAGCATTTGTCGTCGGACCAGGGCAGAGACCCAGTACTTC. It encodes CASICRRTRAETQYF. The chain combines TRBV6-5 with TRBJ2-5, with D perhaps matching TRBD1 (5 bases). V lost 7 bases to trimming and J lost 4 bases, with 19 bases between them. This CDR3 is 15 amino acids long. CDR1 and CDR2 (germline): MNHEY, SVGAGI.

V gene TRBV29-1 combines with J gene TRBJ1-4; the D gene is possibly TRBD1 (5 bases). This CDR3 has 15 amino acids. V lost 3 bases and J 7 bases, leaving 18 bases between the germline ends. Germline-derived CDR1 and CDR2 are SQVTM and ANQGSEA. The CDR3 sequence is CSVEGTGGNAEKLFF. CDR3 coding DNA: TGCAGCGTTGAGGGTACGGGGGGGAACGCTGAAAAACTGTTTTTT.

The chain couples TRBV9 to TRBJ1-2; maybe TRBD1 (6 bases). V gave up 4 bases and J gave up 4 bases, with 8 bases separating them. The CDR3 contains 12 residues. The germline gives CDR1 SGDLS, CDR2 YYNGEE. The CDR3 DNA follows: TGTGCCAGCAGCCCGGACAGCTATGGCTACACCTTC. Translation gives CASSPDSYGYTF.

This rearrangement joins TRBV19 to TRBJ2-7; D unclear. V lost 3 bases and J lost 4, with 10 bases in between. Germline loops: CDR1 LNHDA, CDR2 SQIVND (reference sequence). The CDR3 loop spans 13 amino acids. The CDR3 region is CASSITHRYEQYF. The CDR3 coding sequence is TGTGCCAGTAGTATTACTCACCGTTACGAGCAGTACTTC.

V usage is TRBV6-5 and J usage is TRBJ2-5; D perhaps matches TRBD2 (5 bases). This CDR3 is built from 12 residues. The V end was cut by 5 bases, the J end by 11 bases, with 15 bases between. Germline V gene lookup returns CDR1 MNHEY and CDR2 SVGAGI. The CDR3 sequence: CASSPDWGRQYF. In DNA form, the CDR3 reads TGTGCCAGCAGTCCGGACTGGGGAAGGCAGTACTTC.

This chain joins TRBV5-6 and TRBJ2-3; a possible D gene is TRBD2 (6 bases). This CDR3 is 14 amino acids long. With 4 bases removed from V and 6 bases from J, the gap between germline ends came to 15 bases. Per the germline V gene, CDR1 is SGHDT and CDR2 is YYEEEE. The CDR3 DNA sequence: TGTGCCAGCAGCCCCAGACGGGCGGGGGATACGCAGTATTTT. Protein: CASSPRRAGDTQYF.

This clone has more than one count but fewer than ten. The CDR3 sequence is CASRISSGGGDTQYF. CDR3 DNA: TGTGCCAGCAGAATTTCTAGCGGGGGGGGTGATACGCAGTATTTT. The J gene is TRBJ2-3, the V gene TRBV7-2; 12 bases align to TRBD2. The V segment lost 6 bases and the J segment 6 bases; nucleotides outside the gene matches: 7. Germline-derived CDR1 and CDR2 are SGHTA and FQGNSA. The CDR3 loop spans 15 amino acids. Together with reference TRBV7-2 and TRBJ2-3, the CDR3 gives the full variable domain: GAGVSQSPSNKVTEKGKDVELRCDPISGHTALYWYRQSLGQGLEFLIYFQGNSAPDKSGLPSDRFSAERTGGSVSTLTIQRTQQEDSAVYLCASRISSGGGDTQYFGPGTRLTVL.

Only a few counts were recorded for this clone. The chain uses TRBV29-1 and TRBJ2-1; 9 positions match TRBD1. Germline V gene lookup returns CDR1 SQVTM and CDR2 ANQGSEA. Trimming removed 2 bases from V and 3 bases from J; junction bases left unmatched: 8. CDR3 length equals 16 residues. CDR3: CSVEPRDREFYNEQFF. As DNA, the CDR3 is TGCAGCGTTGAACCCCGGGACAGGGAGTTCTACAATGAGCAGTTCTTC.

The sample holds a few counts of this clone. The gene calls are TRBV5-4 and TRBJ2-3; 10 nucleotides agree with TRBD1. This CDR3 spans 14 amino acids. From germline, CDR1 is SGHNT and CDR2 YYREEE (reference sequence). V lost 5 bases, J lost 4 bases, and 4 bases stayed unmatched. The CDR3 DNA reads TGTGCCAGCAGACCGGACAGGGGGGCAGATACGCAGTATTTT. Protein sequence: CASRPDRGADTQYF.

This clone has a handful of counts. V usage is TRBV7-3 and J usage is TRBJ2-3, with D possibly being TRBD2 (6 bases). Trimming cost V 0 bases and J 2 bases, with 9 bases left between them. The CDR3 is 15 amino acids. Looked up from germline, CDR1 is SGHTA and CDR2 is FQGTGA. DNA for the CDR3: TGTGCCAGCAGCTTAACCGTGGACTACACAGATACGCAGTATTTT. Residues: CASSLTVDYTDTQYF.

The table lists this clone with a few counts. The rearrangement joins TRBV6-1 to TRBJ2-1; D gene uncertain. CDR3 length: 11 amino acids. Between the trimmed V and J ends, which lost 2 bases and 12 bases, there was a span of 8 bases. Germline CDR1 and CDR2: MNHNS and SASEGT. For the CDR3, the DNA is TGTGCCAGCAGTGAATGGGCAACGCAGTTCTTC. Protein sequence: CASSEWATQFF.

The chain recombines TRBV28 with TRBJ2-5, with TRBD1 identical over 10 bases. V gave up 5 bases and J gave up 4 bases; unmatched junction bases: 7. From germline, CDR1 is MDHEN and CDR2 SYDVKM. There are 15 residues in the CDR3. The CDR3 region is CASSHRTGGLETQYF. CDR3 nucleotides: TGTGCCAGCAGTCACCGGACAGGGGGGTTAGAGACCCAGTACTTC.

This clone was seen more than once but under ten times. The chain is built from TRBV12-5 and TRBJ2-7; 9 bases are shared with TRBD1. J gave up 13 bases and V 5 bases, and 9 bases lay outside the gene matches. The CDR3 sequence is 12 residues long. The germline V gene encodes CDR1 LGHNT and CDR2 FRNRAP. The CDR3 coding sequence is TGTGCTAGTGGTCCGGCACAGGGGGCCCTATACTTC. Its translation: CASGPAQGALYF.